This T cell receptor (beta chain) was sequenced in a study of response to subunit inactivated influenza vaccine. Study-wide points: It was suggested by the authors that few new T cells are recruited by each seasonal influenza vaccination.

This CDR3 region has 13 residues. Trimming pared 3 bases from V and 13 bases from J, leaving 19 bases between. The germline CDR1 and CDR2 sequences are KGHSH and LQKENI. Notes on this clonotype: The antigen is not known.

From the RT-PCR reads, TCRdb called clonotypes with MiXCR, one entry per CDR3 protein. This sample has just over 300,000 distinct CDR3 sequences, with 21% found just once. The sequencing here drew on PBMCs from blood, taken less than 22 months after vaccination. The receptor was isolated from a man between 50 and 69 years old who received an inactivated influenza vaccine. The rearrangement links TRBV18 to TRBJ2-7; D not resolved. CDR3: CASSPSPVDGRYF. The CDR3 DNA is TGTGCCAGCTCACCCTCCCCGGTGGACGGCAGATACTTC.